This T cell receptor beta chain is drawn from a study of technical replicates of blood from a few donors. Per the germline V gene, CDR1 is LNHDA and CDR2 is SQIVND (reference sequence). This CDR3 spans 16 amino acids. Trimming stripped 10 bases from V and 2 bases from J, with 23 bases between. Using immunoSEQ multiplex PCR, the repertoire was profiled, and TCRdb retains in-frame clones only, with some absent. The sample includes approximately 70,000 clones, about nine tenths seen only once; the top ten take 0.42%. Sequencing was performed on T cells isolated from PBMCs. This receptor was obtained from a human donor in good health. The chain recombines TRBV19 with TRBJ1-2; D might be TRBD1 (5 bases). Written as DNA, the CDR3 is TGTGCCACCCTAAATCGGAATAGGGGAACGAACTATGGCTACACCTTC. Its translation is CATLNRNRGTNYGYTF.